The T cell receptor (beta chain) under discussion was sequenced for a study of Graves' ophthalmopathy and Graves' hyperthyroidism (dated by TCRdb to about 2018). Broadly, across the study: Peripheral blood was collected at initial diagnosis, before any treatment. To tell Graves' ophthalmopathy apart from Graves' hyperthyroidism, and to predict which patients would progress to ophthalmopathy, the study relied on TCR beta repertoire signatures. In total, 120 to 150 blood samples were TCR-sequenced: fewer than 50 ophthalmopathy, some 75 hyperthyroidism and about 17 hyperthyroidism-to-ophthalmopathy patients. To explore V-J signatures that separate ophthalmopathy from hyperthyroidism, a discovery set of around 97 patients was enrolled, consisting of under 50 with ophthalmopathy and some 56 with stable hyperthyroidism. For independent validation, a separate cohort was made up of roughly 19 hyperthyroidism patients plus 17 patients who later progressed from hyperthyroidism to ophthalmopathy. In about six hyperthyroidism patients, the T-cell repertoire of thyroid tissue was compared with the T-cell repertoire of blood. Once sampling was done, hyperthyroidism patients were given methimazole at a starting dose of 30 mg daily, while ophthalmopathy patients were given high-dose intravenous methylprednisolone. For training and testing, the 100 or so patients in the discovery cohort were randomly divided in a 7:3 ratio. What the work shows at the level of the full study, not this receptor alone: No statistical method was used to set the sample size in advance, and the investigators knew which group each participant was assigned to. Ophthalmopathy was separated from stable hyperthyroidism by the 13-signature model with roughly 87% sensitivity and less than 82% specificity in cross-validation and with 80%/75% in the test set. In validation, the model predicted ophthalmopathy progression with about 71% sensitivity and roughly 78% specificity; 12 predicted patients were CT-confirmed with GO in a median of approximately six months. Most expanded thyroid clonotypes with frequency above 0.001 were also detected in blood, suggesting blood repertoires may reflect the thyroid immune response.

For repertoire sequencing, TCR beta CDR3 regions were amplified from RNA transcripts. The first round of RT-PCR was done with HTBI primers and the Qiagen OneStep RT-PCR kit, and was followed by a second round of multiplex PCR, then size selection and purification. Sequencing of the libraries was carried out on an Illumina HiSeq2000 in paired-end mode with 100 bp reads. Under the source paper's analysis protocol: SOAPnuke was used for read processing, and reads with adapters, uncalled bases, a mean Phred below 15, or no exact constant-primer or identifier match were discarded. COPE v1.2.5 was used to merge the high-quality paired reads. Clonotypes were defined as unique nucleotide sequences and were aligned to IMGT TRB V, D and J references using MiTCR v1.1. The analysis was limited to V-J combinations with a frequency above 0.0001, which together covered roughly 99% of the repertoires. For each V-J combination, a TCR clonal expansion and chaos score was defined as F50 clonal expansion divided by the chaos observed in the TCRdist matrix. Welch's t-statistics and random forest were used to reduce features to about a dozen V-J combinations, which were fed into a naive Bayes classifier. Thyroid-blood repertoire similarity was quantified with the Morisita-Horn index. In-frame beta chains were kept once TCRdb had trimmed the public reads at Q25 with fastp and called clones with MiXCR. Rows matching on CDR3 protein sequence are summarized as one entry with the most common DNA and genes. For this entry, the V and J calls and clone size follow TCRdb and not the study's own pipeline. The sample data list approximately 480,000 distinct CDR3 sequences, and roughly an eighth of these were observed just once. The ten largest clones take up about 10% of the sample.

Ophthalmopathy patients were characterized by moderately to severely active disease, a Clinical Activity Score of at least 3, a NOSPECS grade of at least 4, and a disease duration under 3 months. Patients with other autoimmune diseases, uncontrolled infections, pregnancy or lactation were excluded. Diagnosis was based on clinical symptoms, serum thyroxine, TRAb, thyroid ultrasound and orbital computed tomography. Ficoll-Paque density gradient centrifugation was used to isolate PBMCs from 8.5 to 10 ml of fresh peripheral blood. Total RNA was extracted with Trizol reagent and quality-checked on an Agilent 2100 Bioanalyzer. The CDR3 has 13 amino acids, counting the end cysteine and phenylalanine. Only the CDR3 part of the read is kept: 39 bases, read in frame from the first base. According to the germline V gene (reference sequence), CDR1 reads DFQATT and CDR2 reads SNEGSKA. Germline trimming: 6 bases from V, 11 bases from J; junction bases outside gene matches: 11.

This clonotype was found many times. What antigen it recognizes has not been identified. No clone much larger than this one lies a single base away; base qualities are absent. Source material: blood. The receptor was isolated from a woman under 40 with Graves' ophthalmopathy. Donor details come from another sample of the same person, matched by shared clones. The rearranged segments are TRBV20-1 and TRBJ1-5, with 9 bases aligning to TRBD1. The DNA reads TGCAGTGCAGTCACAGGGGGCTCCTGGACCCAGCATTTT. Its coded protein is CSAVTGGSWTQHF.